This is a list of T cell receptor beta chains from one sample in a study of T and B cells in COVID-19 patients. One entry per CDR3 protein, called by TCRdb with MiXCR from the multiplex PCR reads. The sample carries 4,500 to 6,500 distinct CDR3 sequences, roughly 26% recorded once. Source material: blood. These receptors were collected from a human donor with active COVID-19. CDR3s leave out the opening cysteine and the closing phenylalanine or tryptophan.

v_call: TRBV29-1
j_call: TRBJ1-5
cdr3_aa: SVASGTGDQPQH

v_call: TRBV30
j_call: TRBJ1-6
cdr3_aa: AWSVRQGGLYYPIRDSPLH

v_call: TRBV5-6
j_call: TRBJ1-4
cdr3_aa: ASSFGGQLF

v_call: TRBV6-5
j_call: TRBJ2-3
cdr3_aa: ASRLAGRTDTQY

v_call: TRBV10-3
j_call: TRBJ1-3
cdr3_aa: AIRPGTVGNTIY

v_call: TRBV30
j_call: TRBJ1-4
cdr3_aa: AWSVQGNEKLF

v_call: TRBV29-1
j_call: TRBJ1-2
cdr3_aa: SVSAGQGGGYT

v_call: TRBV7-2
j_call: TRBJ1-2
cdr3_aa: ASRRDRYGYT

v_call: TRBV6-1
j_call: TRBJ2-1
cdr3_aa: ASKERDYYNEQF

v_call: TRBV12-3/TRBV12-4
j_call: TRBJ1-5
cdr3_aa: ASSPGGGNQPQH

v_call: TRBV29-1
j_call: TRBJ1-5
cdr3_aa: SVGPPGQPQH

v_call: TRBV20-1
j_call: TRBJ1-1
cdr3_aa: SARGSMNTEAF

v_call: TRBV7-2
j_call: TRBJ1-2
cdr3_aa: ASSLAGISNYGYT

v_call: TRBV4-3
j_call: TRBJ2-7
cdr3_aa: ASSQDDGSYEQY

v_call: TRBV13
j_call: TRBJ1-4
cdr3_aa: ASSPGGRELF